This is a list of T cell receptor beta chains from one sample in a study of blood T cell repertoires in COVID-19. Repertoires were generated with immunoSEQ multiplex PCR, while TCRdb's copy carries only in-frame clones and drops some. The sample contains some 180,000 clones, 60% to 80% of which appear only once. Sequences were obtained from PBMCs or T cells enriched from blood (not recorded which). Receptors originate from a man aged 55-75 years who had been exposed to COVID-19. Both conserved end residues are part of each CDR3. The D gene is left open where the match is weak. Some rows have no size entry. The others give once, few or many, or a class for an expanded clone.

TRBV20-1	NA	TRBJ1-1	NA	TGCAGTGCTGGGGGACTTGAAGCTTTCTTT	CSAGGLEAFF
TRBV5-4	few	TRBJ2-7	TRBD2	TGTGCCAGCAGCTCTCTGACTAGCGGGAGATCCCACGAGCAGTACTTC	CASSSLTSGRSHEQYF
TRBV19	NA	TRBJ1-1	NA	TGTGCCAGTAGGGGGGCGCAAAGTGGATTTACTGAAGCTTTCTTT	CASRGAQSGFTEAFF
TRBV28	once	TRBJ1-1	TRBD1	TGTGCCAGCATAGGAGGGGGCAACACTGAAGCTTTCTTT	CASIGGGNTEAFF
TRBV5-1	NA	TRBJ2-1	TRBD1	TGCGCCAGCAGCTCCGGGACAGCCTCCTACAATGAGCAGTTCTTC	CASSSGTASYNEQFF
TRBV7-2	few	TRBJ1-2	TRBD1	TGTGCCAGCAGCTTAGGCAGGGGGCTTAACTATGGCTACACCTTC	CASSLGRGLNYGYTF
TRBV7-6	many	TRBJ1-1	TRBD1	TGTGCCAGCAGCTCAAGAGGGGACAGCCGATACCGTGAAGCTTTCTTT	CASSSRGDSRYREAFF
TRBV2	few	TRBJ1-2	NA	TGTGCCAGCGGGGAAATCGGGAACCTCTATGGCTACACCTTC	CASGEIGNLYGYTF
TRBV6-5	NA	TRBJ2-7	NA	TGTGCCAGCAGTTACGACGGAGCCTACGAGCAGTACTTC	CASSYDGAYEQYF
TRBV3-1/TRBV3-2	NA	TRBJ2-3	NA	TGTGCCAGCAGCCAGGCAGGGTCTGGCACAGATACGCAGTATTTT	CASSQAGSGTDTQYF
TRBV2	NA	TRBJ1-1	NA	TGTGCCAGCAGTGAAGCGCGAACAGAGAACACTGAAGCTTTCTTT	CASSEARTENTEAFF
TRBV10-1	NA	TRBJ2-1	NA	TGCGCCAGCAGTGCGACAGGTCAAAAGGGGCAGTTCTTC	CASSATGQKGQFF
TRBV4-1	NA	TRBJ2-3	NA	TGCGCCAGCAGCCAAGAGGGGGCCTTTAGCACAGATACGCAGTATTTT	CASSQEGAFSTDTQYF
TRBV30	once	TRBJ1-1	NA	TGTGCCTGGAGTGGCGGGGGCACTGAAGCTTTCTTT	CAWSGGGTEAFF
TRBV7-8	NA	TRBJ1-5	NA	TGTGCCAGCAGGCCGCCAGGCGACGGTTCCCAGCATTTT	CASRPPGDGSQHF
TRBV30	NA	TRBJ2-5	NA	TGTGCCTGGAGTCCAGGGCCAGAGACCCAGTACTTC	CAWSPGPETQYF
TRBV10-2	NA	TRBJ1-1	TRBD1	TGCGCCAGCAGTGAGCGGGACAGAATGAACACTGAAGCTTTCTTT	CASSERDRMNTEAFF